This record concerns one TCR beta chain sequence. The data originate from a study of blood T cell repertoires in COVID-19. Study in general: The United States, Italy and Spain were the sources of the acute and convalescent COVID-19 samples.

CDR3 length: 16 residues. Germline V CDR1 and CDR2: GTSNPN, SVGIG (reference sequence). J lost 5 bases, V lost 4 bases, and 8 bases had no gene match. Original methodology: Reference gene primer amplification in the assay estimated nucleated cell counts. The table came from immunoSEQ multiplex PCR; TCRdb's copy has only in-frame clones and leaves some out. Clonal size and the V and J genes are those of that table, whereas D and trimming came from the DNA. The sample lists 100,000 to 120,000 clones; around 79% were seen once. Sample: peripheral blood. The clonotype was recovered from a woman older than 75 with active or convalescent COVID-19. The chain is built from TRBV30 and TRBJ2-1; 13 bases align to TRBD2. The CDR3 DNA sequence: TGTGCCTGGAATCCAAGACTAGCGGGAGGACACAATGAGCAGTTCTTC. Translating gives CAWNPRLAGGHNEQFF.